Listed below are T cell receptor beta chains from one sample, sequenced in a study of T-cell reconstitution after alpha-beta-depleted transplantation in children. TCRdb processed the PCR reads anew with MiXCR; each CDR3 protein has one entry. The sample includes approximately 390,000 distinct CDR3 sequences, roughly 11% of them seen just once. The sample was PBMCs from the stem cell graft donor, taken from the stem cell graft. The receptors were gathered from a human donor who donated a stem cell graft to a child with acute myeloid leukemia. Both conserved end residues are part of each CDR3. A D gene is named only where the DNA matches it firmly. The size field is filled for only some rows; it gives once, few, many or a size class.

clone_size d_call j_call v_call cdr3_aa cdr3_nt
- TRBD2 TRBJ2-3 TRBV27 CASSLDLAGNTDTQYF TGTGCCAGCAGTTTGGATCTAGCGGGGAACACAGATACGCAGTATTTT
few - TRBJ2-6 TRBV2 CASRNRAGANVLTF TGTGCCAGCAGGAACAGGGCTGGGGCCAACGTCCTGACTTTC
few - TRBJ2-5 TRBV12-3/TRBV12-4 CASSYPGVQETQYF TGTGCCAGCAGTTATCCCGGGGTACAAGAGACCCAGTACTTC
few TRBD1 TRBJ1-5 TRBV5-6 CASSQTKRQGARQPQHF TGTGCCAGCAGCCAAACAAAAAGACAGGGCGCGCGGCAGCCCCAGCATTTT
few - TRBJ2-7 TRBV5-1 CASSLGNVGSYEQYF TGCGCCAGCAGCTTGGGTAACGTGGGCTCCTACGAGCAGTACTTC
- - TRBJ2-3 TRBV9 CASSVATRTDTQYF TGTGCCAGCAGCGTGGCTACCCGCACAGATACGCAGTATTTT
- TRBD2 TRBJ2-5 TRBV11-2 CASSLGRSGGAGETQYF TGTGCCAGCAGCTTGGGGAGGAGCGGGGGGGCTGGAGAGACCCAGTACTTC
few - TRBJ2-3 TRBV2 CASVRRELDTQYF TGTGCCAGCGTTAGGAGGGAGTTGGATACGCAGTATTTT
- - TRBJ2-2 TRBV27 CASSYPGTGGVAGELFF TGTGCCAGCAGTTATCCCGGGACGGGTGGTGTGGCCGGGGAGCTGTTTTTT
- - TRBJ2-1 TRBV3-1 CASSQVGVNEQFF TGTGCCAGCAGCCAAGTAGGGGTCAATGAGCAGTTCTTC
few - TRBJ2-2 TRBV5-1 CASSLKETGELFF TGCGCCAGCAGCTTGAAGGAAACCGGGGAGCTGTTTTTT
few TRBD1 TRBJ2-5 TRBV29-1 CSVAGTGVQETQYF TGCAGCGTCGCCGGGACAGGCGTGCAAGAGACCCAGTACTTC
few - TRBJ1-1 TRBV19 CASKGRDFEAFF TGTGCCAGTAAGGGCAGGGACTTTGAAGCTTTCTTT
few TRBD1 TRBJ2-7 TRBV20-1 CSARADRAHEQYF TGCAGTGCTAGAGCGGACAGGGCGCACGAGCAGTACTTC
- - TRBJ2-1 TRBV10-1 CASSDQVAPQFF TGCGCCAGCAGTGACCAGGTGGCGCCGCAGTTCTTC
few - TRBJ2-3 TRBV5-1 CASSGGYRLPTDTQYF TGCGCCAGCAGCGGGGGGTACCGACTCCCCACAGATACGCAGTATTTT
few - TRBJ1-5 TRBV6-2/TRBV6-3 CASSSILHFNQPQHF TGTGCCAGCAGCTCTATCCTGCACTTCAATCAGCCCCAGCATTTT
few TRBD2 TRBJ2-3 TRBV20-1 CSARRAGADADTQYF TGCAGTGCTAGGCGAGCGGGAGCGGACGCAGATACGCAGTATTTT
few - TRBJ1-2 TRBV21-1 CASSKGCHAPRDRVGGYTF TGTGCCAGCAGCAAAGGGTGCCACGCGCCTCGGGACAGGGTTGGAGGCTACACCTTC
many - TRBJ2-3 TRBV6-5 CASSSAPGTDTQYF TGTGCCAGCAGTTCCGCCCCCGGGACAGATACGCAGTATTTT